This TCR beta chain was identified during a study of blood T cell repertoires in COVID-19. Study-level information: COVID-19 samples from acute and convalescent phases originated in the United States, Italy and Spain. T cells, B-cell-depleted T cells, or PBMCs supplied cDNA or gDNA.

This clone appeared once. Authors' processing steps: Amplification of reference gene primers provided the estimated nucleated cell counts. Generated by immunoSEQ multiplex PCR, the TCRdb table keeps only in-frame clones and is missing some. V and J calls and clone size follow that table, whereas D and trimming were derived from the DNA. The repertoire holds more than 45,000 clones, with around 80% as singletons. CDR3 length: 13 amino acids. Germline values: CDR1 SQVTM, CDR2 ANQGSEA. The sequence came from a woman aged 60-75 years with acute or convalescent COVID-19. This rearrangement joins TRBV29-1 to TRBJ1-2; D is possibly TRBD1 (6 bases). Sequencing used peripheral blood. This CDR3 reads CSTLKDRGYGYTF. CDR3 DNA: TGCAGTACTTTAAAGGACAGAGGCTATGGCTACACCTTC.